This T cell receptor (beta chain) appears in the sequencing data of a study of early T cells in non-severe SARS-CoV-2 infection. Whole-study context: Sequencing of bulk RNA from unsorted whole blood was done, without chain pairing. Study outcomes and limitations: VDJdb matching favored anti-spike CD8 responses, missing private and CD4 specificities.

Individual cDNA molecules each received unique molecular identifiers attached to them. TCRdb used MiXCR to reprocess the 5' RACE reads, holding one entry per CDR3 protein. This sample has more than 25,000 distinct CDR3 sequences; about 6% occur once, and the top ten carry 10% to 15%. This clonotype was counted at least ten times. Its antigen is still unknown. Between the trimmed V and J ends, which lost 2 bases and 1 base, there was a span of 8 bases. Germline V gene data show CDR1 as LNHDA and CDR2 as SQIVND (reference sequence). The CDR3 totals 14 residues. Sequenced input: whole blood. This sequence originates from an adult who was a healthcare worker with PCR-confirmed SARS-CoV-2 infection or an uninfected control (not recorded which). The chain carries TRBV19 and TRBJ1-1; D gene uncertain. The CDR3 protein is CASSISRQNTEAFF. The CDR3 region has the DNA TGTGCCAGTAGTATATCGAGGCAGAACACTGAAGCTTTCTTT.